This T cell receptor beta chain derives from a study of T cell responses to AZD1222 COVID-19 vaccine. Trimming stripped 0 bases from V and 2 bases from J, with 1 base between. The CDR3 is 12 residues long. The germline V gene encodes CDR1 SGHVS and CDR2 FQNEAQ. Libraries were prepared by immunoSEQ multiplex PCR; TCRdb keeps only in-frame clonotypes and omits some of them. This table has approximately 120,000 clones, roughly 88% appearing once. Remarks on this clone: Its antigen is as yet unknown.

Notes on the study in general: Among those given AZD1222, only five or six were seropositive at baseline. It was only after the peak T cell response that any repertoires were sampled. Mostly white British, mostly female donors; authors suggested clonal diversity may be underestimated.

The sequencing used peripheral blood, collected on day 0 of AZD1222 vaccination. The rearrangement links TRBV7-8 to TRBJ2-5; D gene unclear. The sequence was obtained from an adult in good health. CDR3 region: CASSLAQETQYF. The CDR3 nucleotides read TGTGCCAGCAGCTTAGCTCAAGAGACCCAGTACTTC.